The rows below give T cell receptor beta chains drawn from one sample of a study of CD8+CD57+ T cells in acquired aplastic anemia. A single record per CDR3 protein comes from TCRdb applying MiXCR to the reads. The repertoire consists of more than 100,000 distinct CDR3 sequences, with 40% to 60% occurring once and the leading ten covering 2% to 3%. The specimen was sorted CD4+, CD8+, or CD8+CD57+ T cells (not recorded which) from PBMCs. These receptors all come from a human donor in good health, serving as a control. Each CDR3 is given with its conserved first and last residue. Each record gives: D gene, J gene, V gene, clone size, CDR3 DNA, CDR3 protein. The D gene is left open where the match is weak. The size of a clone is reported for some rows only, either as once, few or many, or as a class for expanded clones.

>.|TRBJ2-7|TRBV29-1|few
TGCAGCGTTGGTACAGTATCCTACGAGCAGTACTTC
CSVGTVSYEQYF
>.|TRBJ2-7|TRBV19|once
TGTGCCAGTAGTGCCCGGGGCTACGAGCAGTACTTC
CASSARGYEQYF
>.|TRBJ2-7|TRBV25-1|.
TGTGCCAGCAGCCAGCTCGGGGTACCTTTCTACGAGCAGTACTTC
CASSQLGVPFYEQYF
>TRBD2|TRBJ2-5|TRBV6-1|.
TGTGCCAGCCGCGGGGGAGGGGCTTCCCAAGAGACCCAGTACTTC
CASRGGGASQETQYF
>.|TRBJ2-2|TRBV3-1|.
TGTGCCAGCAGCCAAGTCGGGAGATCTACCGGGGAGCTGTTTTTT
CASSQVGRSTGELFF
>.|TRBJ2-3|TRBV9|many
TGTGCCAGCAGTGGGACCGCAGAGTCCGCAGATACGCAGTATTTT
CASSGTAESADTQYF
>TRBD2|TRBJ2-7|TRBV19|.
TGTGCCAGTAGTACCCGGACTAGCGGGGGCGAGCAGTACTTC
CASSTRTSGGEQYF
>.|TRBJ1-4|TRBV6-1|.
TGTGCCAGCAGTGACAGGGCGGCAACTAATGAAAAACTGTTTTTT
CASSDRAATNEKLFF
>.|TRBJ1-1|TRBV12-3/TRBV12-4|.
TGTGCCAGCAGGGCAGACAGGAACACTGAAGCTTTCTTT
CASRADRNTEAFF
>TRBD2|TRBJ2-3|TRBV9|once
TGTGCCAGCAGCGTAAGGCCTAGCGGGGCCAAGGGAGATACGCAGTATTTT
CASSVRPSGAKGDTQYF
>.|TRBJ1-3|TRBV7-8|many
TGTGCCAGCAGCTTGGCCAGGGGCTCTGGAAACACCATATATTTT
CASSLARGSGNTIYF
>.|TRBJ1-6|TRBV15|medium-sized
TGTGCCACCAGCAGAGGGGGGGACGGTGATTCACCCCTCCACTTT
CATSRGGDGDSPLHF
>.|TRBJ2-2|TRBV5-4|.
TGTGCCAGCAGCTTGGTCAGGGAGGATGGCGGGGAGCTGTTTTTT
CASSLVREDGGELFF
>.|TRBJ1-5|TRBV11-1|.
TGTGCCAGCAGCCCGGCGGCAGGGTCACAGCCCCAGCATTTT
CASSPAAGSQPQHF
>.|TRBJ2-5|TRBV9|.
TGTGCCAGCAGCGTAGGTTTCAGACGGGCGACCCAGTACTTC
CASSVGFRRATQYF
>.|TRBJ1-1|TRBV11-2|.
TGTGCCAGCAGCTTGGAGGCTTACACTGAAGCTTTCTTT
CASSLEAYTEAFF
>.|TRBJ2-5|TRBV11-3|many
TGTGCCAGCAGCTTAGGAGGACCCTCCTTTAAAGAGACCCAGTACTTC
CASSLGGPSFKETQYF
>.|TRBJ2-3|TRBV7-2|many
TGTGCCAGCAGCTTAGCGGCGGATACGCAGTATTTT
CASSLAADTQYF
>.|TRBJ2-7|TRBV7-8|few
TGTGCCAGCAGCCAGACACGCTACGAGCAGTACTTC
CASSQTRYEQYF
>TRBD2|TRBJ2-3|TRBV6-1|many
TGTGCCAGCAGTCGAACCGGGACTAGCGCCGCAGATACGCAGTATTTT
CASSRTGTSAADTQYF
>.|TRBJ2-1|TRBV20-1|many
TGCAGTGCTGGAGGAACAGGGATGCAGTTCTTC
CSAGGTGMQFF
>.|TRBJ2-5|TRBV15|.
TGTGCCACCAGCAGAGGGACTGCGCAAGAGACCCAGTACTTC
CATSRGTAQETQYF
>TRBD2|TRBJ2-3|TRBV7-3|few
TGTGCCAGCAGCTTCGCGGGGGTCAGCACAGATACGCAGTATTTT
CASSFAGVSTDTQYF
>TRBD1|TRBJ1-2|TRBV19|.
TGTGCCAGTAGTATCCGACAGGGCGTGAGTTATGGCTACACCTTC
CASSIRQGVSYGYTF
>TRBD1|TRBJ2-7|TRBV7-2|.
TGTGCCAGCAGTCCCGGGACAGGTCACTCCTACGAGCAGTACTTC
CASSPGTGHSYEQYF
>.|TRBJ2-3|TRBV7-2|many
TGTGCCAGCAGCTCTCCACAGAGCACAGATACGCAGTATTTT
CASSSPQSTDTQYF
>.|TRBJ2-5|TRBV10-1|.
TGCGCCAGCAGTGCACGGAAAATGGGGACCCAGTACTTT
CASSARKMGTQYF
>TRBD1|TRBJ2-5|TRBV15|.
TGTGCCACCAGCACCAAGCGACAGGGGAGCGGCGAGACCCAGTACTTC
CATSTKRQGSGETQYF
>TRBD2|TRBJ2-5|TRBV20-1|.
TGCAGTGCTTCCCTAGCGGGACGGCAAGAGACCCAGTACTTC
CSASLAGRQETQYF
>TRBD1|TRBJ2-3|TRBV19|.
TGTGCCAGTTGCCAGGGGGCGTCAGATACGCAGTATTTT
CASCQGASDTQYF
>.|TRBJ1-2|TRBV29-1|.
TGCAGCGTGCGCCGGGACTCGGACTATGGCTACACCTTC
CSVRRDSDYGYTF
>.|TRBJ1-4|TRBV9|.
TGTGCCAGCAGCGTAGGGGAGACTACAACTAATGAAAAACTGTTTTTT
CASSVGETTTNEKLFF
>TRBD1|TRBJ1-5|TRBV20-1|many
TGCAGTGCTAGAAACCTCCGGGACAGTAATCAGCCCCAGCATTTT
CSARNLRDSNQPQHF
>.|TRBJ1-2|TRBV20-1|.
TGCAGTGCTAGCCGGGACATTACTAACTATGGCTACACCTTC
CSASRDITNYGYTF
>TRBD1|TRBJ1-2|TRBV7-8|many
TGTGCCAGATCGACAGGGAACTATGGCTACACCTTC
CARSTGNYGYTF
>TRBD1|TRBJ1-6|TRBV5-6|.
TGTGCCAGCAGCTTCTACGGGACAGAGAAATCACCCCTCCACTTT
CASSFYGTEKSPLHF
>TRBD1|TRBJ2-7|TRBV6-1|.
TGTGCCAGCAGTACGATCCGGGACAGGGCCTCCTACGAGCAGTACTTC
CASSTIRDRASYEQYF
>.|TRBJ1-2|TRBV7-9|.
TGTGCCAGCAGCTTAGGGGCAGATGGCTACACCTTC
CASSLGADGYTF
>.|TRBJ2-5|TRBV7-3|many
TGTGCCAGCAGCTTAAGTGGGGGGCAGGAGACCCAGTACTTC
CASSLSGGQETQYF
>.|TRBJ2-7|TRBV15|.
TGTGCCACCAGCAGAGGCCCGGGGGCGCCGGACGAGCAGTACTTC
CATSRGPGAPDEQYF
>.|TRBJ1-5|TRBV15|.
TGTGCCACCAGCACCATAAGCCGGTATGGCCAGCATTTT
CATSTISRYGQHF